One and the same sample provided the 18 T cell receptor beta chains below, sequenced in a study of T cell repertoires in cytomegalovirus infection. TCRdb processed the reads anew with MiXCR; each CDR3 protein has one entry. The sample contains about 130,000 distinct CDR3 sequences, roughly 32% of which appear only once. Their specific antigens are unknown. Sample: CD8+ T cells from cultured PBMCs, taken from culture after CMV antigen stimulation. These receptors were obtained from a human donor in good health (CMV status not recorded). Some clones in this sample may be carry-over from other donors' samples.

This clonotype has a handful of counts. This CDR3 reads CASSQVGGPSYEQYF. The CDR3 bases are TGCGCCAGCAGCCAAGTCGGGGGCCCATCCTACGAGCAGTACTTC. The chain couples TRBV4-1 to TRBJ2-7; possibly TRBD1 or TRBD2 for D (6 bases each). Germline-derived CDR1 and CDR2 are MGHRA and YSYEKL. The V end lost 1 base, the J end lost 1 base, and 11 bases lay between the germline ends. The CDR3 runs 15 residues.

The chain is built from TRBV7-2 and TRBJ2-1; no clear D. V lost 6 bases and J 7 bases, leaving 7 bases between the germline ends. The CDR3 is 11 residues long. CDR1 and CDR2 (germline): SGHTA, FQGNSA. DNA of the CDR3: TGTGCCAGCAGTATACAAAATGAGCAGTTCTTC. Its translation: CASSIQNEQFF.

The rearrangement uses TRBV11-3 and TRBJ1-6; D possibly corresponds to TRBD1 (5 bases). V was cut by 11 bases and J by 6 bases, with 11 bases left in between. Germline values: CDR1 SGHNT, CDR2 YENEEA. This CDR3 is built from 12 residues. CDR3 loop: CAPRGFNSPLHF. CDR3 in DNA: TGTGCCCCTCGGGGCTTTAATTCACCCCTCCACTTT.

This clonotype was seen at least ten times. V usage is TRBV28 and J usage is TRBJ2-5, with D maybe TRBD1 (6 bases). The CDR3 consists of 14 residues. Germline values: CDR1 MDHEN, CDR2 SYDVKM. Deletions cut 5 bases from V and 0 bases from J, with 10 bases between. CDR3 protein: CASSQTGNQETQYF. CDR3 nucleotides: TGTGCCAGCAGTCAAACAGGGAACCAAGAGACCCAGTACTTC.

This clonotype was picked up a small number of times. The chain uses TRBV7-9 and TRBJ2-2; a weak D match, TRBD2 (5 bases). Germline CDR1 SEHNR, CDR2 FQNEAQ (reference sequence). The CDR3 sequence is 17 residues long. Trimming shortened V by 8 bases and J by 5 bases, and 24 bases separated the two germline ends. The CDR3 here is CASSDGPTRTETGELFF. The DNA for the CDR3 is TGTGCCAGCTCGGACGGACCGACCAGGACTGAGACCGGGGAGCTGTTTTTT.

The chain employs TRBV18 and TRBJ2-1, with D perhaps matching TRBD1 or TRBD2 (5 bases each). The CDR3 is 15 residues long. Trimming took off 1 base at V and 5 bases at J, with 12 bases between the two ends. The germline V gene encodes CDR1 KGHSH and CDR2 LQKENI. As DNA, the CDR3 is TGTGCCAGCTCACCACGGGACCAGGGACACAATGAGCAGTTCTTC. Its translation is CASSPRDQGHNEQFF.

The genes are TRBV6-1 and TRBJ2-7; 13 positions match TRBD2. In germline, CDR1 is MNHNS, CDR2 SASEGT. This CDR3 contains 15 residues. The trim removed 2 bases at V and 4 bases at J, leaving 2 bases unmatched. Here the CDR3 DNA reads TGTGCCAGCAGTGAAACGGGACTAGCGGGATACGAGCAGTACTTC. Protein product: CASSETGLAGYEQYF.

This clonotype has only a few counts. J is TRBJ1-1 and V is TRBV7-2; D might be TRBD1 (5 bases). The V end lost 1 base, the J end lost 3 bases, and 9 bases lay between the germline ends. Looked up from germline, CDR1 is SGHTA and CDR2 is FQGNSA. The CDR3 length is 14 residues. CDR3 bases: TGTGCCAGCAGCTTAGAGGGGTTGGACACTGAAGCTTTCTTT. It encodes CASSLEGLDTEAFF.

The chain carries TRBV7-6 and TRBJ2-1; D unresolved. Looked up from germline, CDR1 is SGHVS and CDR2 is FNYEAQ. Trimming removed 4 bases from V and 4 bases from J, with 14 bases in between. This CDR3 is built from 15 residues. The CDR3 sequence is CASSSTDSAYNEQFF. CDR3 nucleotide sequence: TGTGCCAGCAGCTCGACGGATTCGGCGTACAATGAGCAGTTCTTC.

A few counts support this clonotype. This CDR3 is CAITTSDGMNTQYF. CDR3 bases: TGTGCCATCACCACTAGTGATGGGATGAATACGCAGTATTTT. The chain uses TRBV10-3 and TRBJ2-3, with D possibly being TRBD2 (5 bases). V was trimmed by 7 bases and J by 7 bases, leaving 18 bases between them. The CDR3 spans 14 residues. From germline, CDR1 is ENHRY and CDR2 SYGVKD.

The CDR3 region is CAISDGGQNDSTDTQYF. DNA of the CDR3: TGTGCCATCAGTGACGGGGGACAGAACGATAGCACAGATACGCAGTATTTT. The chain recombines TRBV10-3 with TRBJ2-3; possibly TRBD1 for D (7 bases). Trimming took off 3 bases at V and 0 bases at J, with 16 bases between the two ends. The CDR3 covers 17 residues. In germline, CDR1 is ENHRY, CDR2 SYGVKD.

This CDR3 reads CASSSGTGSYEQYF. The CDR3 DNA is TGTGCCAGCAGCTCGGGGACAGGTTCCTACGAGCAGTACTTC. The V and J genes are TRBV7-2 and TRBJ2-7; TRBD1 matches at 8 bases. The CDR3 length is 14 residues. The ends lost 4 bases at V and 1 base at J; junction bases unmatched: 3. The V gene's germline CDR1 is SGHTA and CDR2 FQGNSA.

This rearrangement joins TRBV6-6 to TRBJ2-5; D is unresolved. V lost 6 bases and J 5 bases, leaving 19 bases between the germline ends. Germline CDR1 reads MNHNY; CDR2 reads SVGAGI (reference sequence). The CDR3 runs 15 residues. The CDR3 DNA follows: TGTGCCAGCAGCACCCCTCCCGGGCTCGGGGAGACCCAGTACTTC. It codes for CASSTPPGLGETQYF.

The chain recombines TRBV19 with TRBJ2-1; possibly TRBD2 for D (5 bases). V lost 3 bases and J lost 2, with 11 bases in between. The CDR3 is 15 amino acids. Germline V gene data show CDR1 as LNHDA and CDR2 as SQIVND (reference sequence). The CDR3 sequence is CASSIGLAPYNEQFF. The CDR3 region has the DNA TGTGCCAGTAGTATTGGCCTAGCCCCCTACAATGAGCAGTTCTTC.

This clonotype was observed a handful of times. The V call is TRBV12-5, the J call TRBJ1-3; no clear D gene. V shed 3 bases and J shed 0 bases, with 0 bases lying between them. The CDR3 consists of 12 residues. The germline V gene has CDR1 LGHNT and CDR2 FRNRAP. CDR3 amino acids: CASGFSGNTIYF. CDR3 bases: TGTGCTAGTGGTTTCTCTGGAAACACCATATATTTT.

The table lists this clonotype with a few counts. The chain joins TRBV12-3 or TRBV12-4 to TRBJ2-5, with a possible D match to TRBD2 (6 bases). Trimming removed 3 bases from V and 5 bases from J, with 13 bases in between. This CDR3 spans 14 amino acids. The CDR3 DNA is TGTGCCAGCAGTTTCTCTACGGGGGAGGAGACCCAGTACTTC. It yields the protein CASSFSTGEETQYF.

V is TRBV2 and J is TRBJ2-3; TRBD2 agrees at 10 bases. The CDR3 totals 17 residues. Trimming took 3 bases from V and 0 from J; bases not matched to a gene: 6. The germline V gene has CDR1 SNHLY and CDR2 FYNNEI. Written as DNA, the CDR3 is TGTGCCAGCAGTGAGCGGCCTAGCGGGGGCAGCACAGATACGCAGTATTTT. This encodes CASSERPSGGSTDTQYF.

The genes are TRBV11-2 and TRBJ2-1; possible D gene TRBD1, 5 bases. The V and J ends lost 3 bases and 0 bases respectively, with 9 bases between them. This CDR3 is built from 15 residues. Germline V gene data show CDR1 as SGHAT and CDR2 as FQNNGV. The CDR3 reads CASSFLRVSYNEQFF. For the CDR3, the DNA is TGTGCCAGCAGCTTCCTCAGGGTCTCCTACAATGAGCAGTTCTTC.